The TCR beta chain under discussion was sequenced for a study of regulatory T cells in long-lasting Graves disease (dated by TCRdb to the early 2020s). The study in broad terms: Newly diagnosed Graves' disease patients had taken antithyroid drugs for less than 3 months. This study used TCR sequencing and RNA sequencing of peripheral blood to compare persistent Graves' disease patients against newly diagnosed Graves' disease patients. A total of 33 samples underwent TCR sequencing, from some 13 patients with persistent Graves' disease and approximately 20 patients with newly diagnosed Graves' disease. The study took place in China and was registered as a clinical trial. Overall study results and their limits: Only the TCR beta chain was sequenced and analyzed. Because the primary lesion, thyroid tissue, could not be accessed, the study looked at peripheral blood alone. The authors acknowledged the small sample size as a limitation that may reduce accuracy. Persistent disease showed preferential use of TRBV28, TRBJ1-2 and TRBJ2-5, whereas newly diagnosed disease favored TRBV20-1 and TRBJ2-1. More public clonotypes were shared among persistent patients (fewer than 3,000) than among newly diagnosed patients (over 900). Lower TCR Shannon entropy and fewer highly expanded clones were observed in persistent Graves' disease patients than in newly diagnosed patients, which suggested clonal expansion.

This clonotype was picked up many times. The clone's antigen remains unknown. Per-nucleotide qualities are absent, and no much larger clonotype sits a single base away. According to the germline V gene, CDR1 reads SNHLY and CDR2 reads FYNNEI. The CDR3 numbers 15 residues from cysteine through phenylalanine. CDR3 DNA is the only sequence kept; it has 45 bases, read in frame from the first base. V lost 5 bases and J lost 6 bases, and the count of bases not matched to a germline gene is 7. In the paper's terms, the time point label means: newly diagnosed GD, antithyroid drugs for less than 3 months. For both TCR sequencing and RNA sequencing, RNA was extracted from PBMCs using TRIzol. Graves' disease was diagnosed according to American Thyroid Association guidelines. The patients came from an endocrinology department in Xi'an, China. From each patient, about 9 milliliters of peripheral blood was collected into an EDTA anticoagulant tube. Ficoll Paque Plus density gradient separation was used to isolate PBMCs, and no further T cell sorting was done. RNA quality was checked with an Agilent 2100 Bioanalyzer and agarose gel, and concentration with a NanoDrop 2000.

The library was produced with multiplex PCR. Instrument on record: Illumina HiSeq 4000. TCR beta libraries were built with iRepertoire HTBI primers and Arm-PCR amplification of CDR3 regions. PCR products were gel purified before sequencing. The original methods were these. Across samples, roughly 60 TRBV and 13 to 15 TRBJ segments were identified and used for gene usage analysis of CDR3 amino acid clonotypes. COPE and FqMerger were used to merge the filtered high-quality paired reads into contigs. Contigs were aligned with BLAST to IMGT TRBV, TRBD and TRBJ reference genes, and CDR3 was defined per IMGT. Any clonotype with a frequency above 0.1% was counted as a highly expanded clone. Shannon entropy served as the measure of repertoire diversity, while the Gini coefficient captured V-J evenness. A clonotype found in more than one individual was treated as public. TCRdb trimmed the raw reads at Q25, called clones with MiXCR and kept productive beta chains. Each CDR3 protein gets just one entry, which takes the most common genes and DNA from the rows behind it. The V and J calls follow TCRdb's processing rather than the paper's. Counted in this sample were about 420,000 distinct CDR3 sequences; less than 20% of them appeared once. In total, the top ten clones hold around a quarter of the sample.

The data also belong to a second study, concerning T cells in Graves' hyperthyroidism and ophthalmopathy. The second paper further reports: A patient counted as having stable Graves' hyperthyroidism if no progression to ophthalmopathy occurred over 18 months of follow-up. The hyperthyroidism patients were between 18 and 65 years old and newly diagnosed, with a disease duration of less than 2 months. The study excluded patients with uncontrolled infections, other autoimmune diseases, pregnancy or lactation. Diagnoses were based on clinical symptoms, serum thyroxine and TRAb, thyroid ultrasound and orbital computed tomography. For the first round of RT-PCR on the TCR CDR3, the HTBI primer set was used together with the Qiagen OneStep RT-PCR kit. Blood samples also contained most of the expanded thyroid clonotypes (frequency above 0.001), which suggests that blood repertoires may reflect thyroid immune responses. Ophthalmopathy was separated from stable hyperthyroidism by a 13 V-J signature model, with 87.88% sensitivity and around 81% specificity obtained in cross-validation and 80%/75% obtained in testing. In validation, the model predicted progression to ophthalmopathy a median of roughly six months before onset, with about 71% sensitivity and roughly 79% specificity. A discovery cohort of roughly 96 patients, roughly 43 with Graves' ophthalmopathy and approximately 57 with stable Graves' hyperthyroidism, was used to find distinguishing TCR V-J signatures. Prospective prediction of ophthalmopathy was tested in an independent validation cohort consisting of roughly 20 hyperthyroidism patients and 17 patients who later progressed to ophthalmopathy. The approximately 90 discovery patients were randomly split 7:3 into training and test sets. In roughly six Graves' hyperthyroidism patients, the study also compared T-cell repertoires from thyroid tissue with T-cell repertoires from blood. Following sampling, methimazole starting at 30 mg daily was given to hyperthyroidism patients, and high-dose intravenous methylprednisolone was given to ophthalmopathy patients. Libraries were constructed in a second round of multiplex PCR, after which size selection and purification were carried out. Libraries were sequenced paired-end with 100 bp reads on an Illumina HiSeq2000. SOAPnuke was used to process the raw data, with reads discarded if the reads contained adapters or uncalled bases, had a mean Phred below 15, or lacked an exact constant-primer or identifier match. COPE v1.2.5 was used to merge the high-quality paired reads, and each unique nucleotide sequence was defined as a clonotype. MiTCR v1.1 was used to align clonotypes to the IMGT TRBV, TRBD and TRBJ reference segments. The analysis was restricted to V-J combinations with a frequency above 0.0001, which together covered 99% to 99.2% of the repertoires. A TCS score was defined as the ratio of F50 (clonal expansion) to E x V (chaos), with BLOSUM62-based TCRdist applied between CDR3 peptides within each V-J. Welch's t-statistics and random forest reduced some 510 V-J features to 13, which were used in a naive Bayes classifier (R e1071). Sample size was not statistically predetermined, and investigators were not blinded to group allocation. The paper reports TCR Vbeta CDR3 sequencing of approximately 130 peripheral blood samples: some 41 ophthalmopathy, roughly 74 hyperthyroidism and approximately 17 progressor patients.

This sequence was found in a woman younger than 35 with Graves disease. Donor details come from another sample of the same person, matched by shared clones. Sample: peripheral blood mononuclear cells (PBMCs), taken at new diagnosis, from a patient treated with antithyroid drugs. The chain uses TRBV2 and TRBJ2-1, with 10 bases aligning to TRBD2. The CDR3 is CASSPGAGGGNEQFF. The bases read TGTGCCAGCAGTCCGGGAGCGGGAGGGGGCAATGAGCAGTTCTTC.